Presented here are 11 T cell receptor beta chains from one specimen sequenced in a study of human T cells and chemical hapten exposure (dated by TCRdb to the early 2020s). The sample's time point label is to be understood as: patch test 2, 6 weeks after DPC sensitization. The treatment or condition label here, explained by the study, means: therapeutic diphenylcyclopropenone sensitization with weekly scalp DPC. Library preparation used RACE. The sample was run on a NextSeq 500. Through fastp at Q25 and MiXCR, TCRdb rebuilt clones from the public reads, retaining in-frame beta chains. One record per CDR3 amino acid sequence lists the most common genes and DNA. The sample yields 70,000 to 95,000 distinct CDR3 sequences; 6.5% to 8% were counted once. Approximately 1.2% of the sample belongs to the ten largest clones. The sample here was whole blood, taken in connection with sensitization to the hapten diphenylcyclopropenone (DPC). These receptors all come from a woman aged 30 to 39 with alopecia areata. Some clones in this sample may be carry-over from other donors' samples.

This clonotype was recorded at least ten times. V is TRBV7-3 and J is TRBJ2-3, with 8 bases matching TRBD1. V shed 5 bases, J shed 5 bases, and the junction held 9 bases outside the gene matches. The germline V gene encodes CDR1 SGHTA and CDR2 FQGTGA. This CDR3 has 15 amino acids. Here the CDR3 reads CASSTTGEFGDTQYF. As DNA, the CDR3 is TGTGCCAGCAGCACGACAGGGGAGTTCGGAGATACGCAGTATTTT. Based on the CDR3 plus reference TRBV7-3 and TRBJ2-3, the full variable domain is GAGVSQTPSNKVTEKGKYVELRCDPISGHTALYWYRQSLGQGPEFLIYFQGTGAADDSGLPNDRFFAVRPEGSVSTLKIQRTERGDSAVYLCASSTTGEFGDTQYFGPGTRLTVL.

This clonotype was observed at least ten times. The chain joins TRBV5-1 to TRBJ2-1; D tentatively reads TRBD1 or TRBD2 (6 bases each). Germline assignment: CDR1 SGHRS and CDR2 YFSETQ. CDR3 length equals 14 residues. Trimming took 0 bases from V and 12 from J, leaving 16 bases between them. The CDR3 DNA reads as TGCGCCAGCAGCTTGGCCGAGGGGGGCCGAGGGCAGTTCTTC. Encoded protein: CASSLAEGGRGQFF.

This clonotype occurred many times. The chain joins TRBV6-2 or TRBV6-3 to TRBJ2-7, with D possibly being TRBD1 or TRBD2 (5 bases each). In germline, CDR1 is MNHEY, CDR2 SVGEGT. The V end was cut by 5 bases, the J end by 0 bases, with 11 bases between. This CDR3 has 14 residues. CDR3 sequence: CASSEGTSSYEQYF. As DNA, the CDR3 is TGTGCCAGCAGTGAGGGGACGAGCTCCTACGAGCAGTACTTC.

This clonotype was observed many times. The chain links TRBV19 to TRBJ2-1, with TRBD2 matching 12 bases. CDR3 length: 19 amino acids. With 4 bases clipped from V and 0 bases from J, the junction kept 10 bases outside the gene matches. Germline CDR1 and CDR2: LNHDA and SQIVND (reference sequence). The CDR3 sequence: CASSKASGGAVSSYNEQFF. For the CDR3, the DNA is TGTGCCAGTAGTAAGGCTAGCGGGGGGGCTGTGAGCTCCTACAATGAGCAGTTCTTC.

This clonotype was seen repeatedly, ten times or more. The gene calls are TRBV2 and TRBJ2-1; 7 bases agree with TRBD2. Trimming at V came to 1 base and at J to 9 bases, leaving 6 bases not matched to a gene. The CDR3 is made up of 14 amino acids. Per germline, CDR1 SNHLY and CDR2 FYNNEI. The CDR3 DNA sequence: TGTGCCAGCAGTGAAGAAGGGACTATTAGTGAGCAGTTCTTC. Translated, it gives CASSEEGTISEQFF.

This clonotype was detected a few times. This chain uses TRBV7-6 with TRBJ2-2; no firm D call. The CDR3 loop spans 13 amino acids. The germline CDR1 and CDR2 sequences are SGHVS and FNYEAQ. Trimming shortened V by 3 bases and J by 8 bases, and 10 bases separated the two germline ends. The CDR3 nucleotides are TGTGCCAGCAGCTTGCCTGAGACGGGGGAGCTGTTTTTT. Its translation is CASSLPETGELFF.

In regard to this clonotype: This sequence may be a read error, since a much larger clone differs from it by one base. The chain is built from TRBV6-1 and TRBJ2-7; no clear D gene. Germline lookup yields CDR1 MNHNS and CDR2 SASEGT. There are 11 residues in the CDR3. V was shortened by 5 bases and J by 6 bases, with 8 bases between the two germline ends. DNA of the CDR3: TGTGCCAGCAGTTCCGCCTGCGAGCAGTACTTC. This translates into CASSSACEQYF.

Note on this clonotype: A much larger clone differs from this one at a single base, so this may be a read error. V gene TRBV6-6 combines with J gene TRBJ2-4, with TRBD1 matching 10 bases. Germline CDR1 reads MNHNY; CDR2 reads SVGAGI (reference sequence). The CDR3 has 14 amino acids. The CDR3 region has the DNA TGTACCAGCACCGACAGGGGGCACAAAAACATTCAGTACTTC. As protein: CTSTDRGHKNIQYF.

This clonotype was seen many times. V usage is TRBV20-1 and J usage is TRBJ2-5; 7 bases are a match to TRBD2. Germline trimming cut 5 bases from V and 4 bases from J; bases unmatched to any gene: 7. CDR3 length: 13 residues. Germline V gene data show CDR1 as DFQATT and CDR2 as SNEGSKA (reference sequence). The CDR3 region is CSAEGGVGETQYF. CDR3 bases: TGCAGTGCTGAGGGAGGGGTGGGAGAGACCCAGTACTTC.

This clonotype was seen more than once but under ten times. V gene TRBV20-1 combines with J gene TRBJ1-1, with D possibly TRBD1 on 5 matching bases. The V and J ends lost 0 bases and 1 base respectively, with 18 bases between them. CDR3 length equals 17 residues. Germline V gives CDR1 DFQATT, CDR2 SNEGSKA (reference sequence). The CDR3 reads CSARDPQGEQGNTEAFF. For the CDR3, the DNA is TGCAGTGCTAGAGACCCACAAGGTGAGCAGGGGAACACTGAAGCTTTCTTT.

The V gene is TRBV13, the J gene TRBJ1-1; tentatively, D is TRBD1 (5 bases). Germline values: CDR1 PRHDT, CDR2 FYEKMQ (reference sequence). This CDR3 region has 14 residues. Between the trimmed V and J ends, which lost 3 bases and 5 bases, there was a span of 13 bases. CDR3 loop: CASSLGGVRTEAFF. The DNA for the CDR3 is TGTGCCAGCAGCTTGGGGGGTGTAAGGACTGAAGCTTTCTTT.